The 19 T cell receptor beta chains below were found in one sample sequenced in a study of blood T cell repertoires in COVID-19. The protocol was immunoSEQ multiplex PCR, while the TCRdb copy is restricted to in-frame clones and leaves out a portion. The table lists over 200,000 clones, 80% to 85% of them singletons. The specimen was peripheral blood. All receptors come from a human donor in a cohort sampled during active COVID-19.

This clone was seen a single time. The rearrangement uses TRBV30 and TRBJ2-7; TRBD1 agrees at 11 bases. Germline CDR1 GTSNPN, CDR2 SVGIG (reference sequence). The junction had 8 bases not matched to a gene; V was cut back by 7 bases and J by 6 bases. This CDR3 comprises 13 residues. The DNA of the CDR3 is TGTGCCTTCCTCCGGGACAGGGGGTTCGAGCAGTACTTC. This gives the protein CAFLRDRGFEQYF.

This clone was counted a single time. V usage is TRBV19 and J usage is TRBJ1-5; 8 nucleotides agree with TRBD1. V lost 3 bases to trimming and J lost 0 bases; unmatched junction nucleotides: 7. This CDR3 region has 17 residues. Germline assignment: CDR1 LNHDA and CDR2 SQIVND (reference sequence). CDR3 protein: CASSIRGRGNSNQPQHF. The CDR3 DNA is TGTGCCAGTAGTATCAGGGGGCGGGGGAATAGCAATCAGCCCCAGCATTTT.

This chain links TRBV15 with TRBJ1-1; unclear D gene. Trimming removed 0 bases from V and 5 bases from J, with 7 bases in between. Germline V gene sequence: CDR1 LNHNV, CDR2 YYDKDF (reference sequence). The CDR3 runs to 13 residues. CDR3 residues: CATSRDFRTEAFF. The CDR3 DNA reads as TGTGCCACCAGCAGAGATTTTAGAACTGAAGCTTTCTTT.

V and J are TRBV6-2 or TRBV6-3 and TRBJ2-2; 7 bases are shared with TRBD2. V gave up 6 bases and J gave up 1 base; unmatched junction bases: 11. Per the germline V gene, CDR1 is MNHEY and CDR2 is SVGEGT. The CDR3 contains 17 residues. CDR3: CASSRALTSVNTGELFF. CDR3 DNA: TGTGCCAGCAGCCGCGCCCTAACTAGCGTGAACACCGGGGAGCTGTTTTTT.

V and J are TRBV5-4 and TRBJ2-7, with D possibly matching TRBD2 (5 bases). The germline gives CDR1 SGHNT, CDR2 YYREEE (reference sequence). Trimming shortened V by 2 bases and J by 0 bases, and 9 bases separated the two germline ends. CDR3 length: 14 residues. The CDR3 region has the DNA TGTGCCAGCAGCTTTGCAGCGGCCTCCTACGAGCAGTACTTC. As protein: CASSFAAASYEQYF.

The chain couples TRBV5-4 to TRBJ1-3, with 8 nucleotides matching TRBD1. This CDR3 contains 15 residues. V was clipped by 3 bases and J by 0 bases; unmatched bases: 2. Germline CDR1 SGHNT, CDR2 YYREEE (reference sequence). The CDR3 reads CASSSDRGSGNTIYF. The CDR3 DNA reads as TGTGCCAGCAGCTCCGACAGGGGCTCTGGAAACACCATATATTTT.

The rearrangement links TRBV2 to TRBJ2-7; 12 positions match TRBD2. Per germline, CDR1 SNHLY and CDR2 FYNNEI. CDR3 length equals 15 residues. The trim removed 6 bases at V and 2 bases at J, leaving 5 bases unmatched. CDR3 region: CASRRLAGAPYEQYF. CDR3 in DNA: TGTGCCAGCAGAAGACTAGCGGGAGCTCCCTACGAGCAGTACTTC.

This clone counts as medium-sized. The J gene is TRBJ2-1, the V gene TRBV27; 12 nucleotides match TRBD2. Germline assignment: CDR1 MNHEY and CDR2 SMNVEV (reference sequence). After removal of 4 bases from V and 8 bases from J, the junction contained 24 bases not matched to a gene. The CDR3 length is 21 residues. The CDR3 is CASSSPTLLLAGGHFIYEQFF. Written as DNA, the CDR3 is TGTGCCAGCAGTTCCCCCACCTTATTACTAGCGGGAGGCCACTTTATCTATGAGCAGTTCTTC.

The rearrangement joins TRBV27 to TRBJ2-7; 8 bases agree with TRBD2. V shed 0 bases, J shed 1 base, and the junction held 11 bases outside the gene matches. CDR3 size: 18 residues. CDR1 and CDR2 from the germline V gene are MNHEY and SMNVEV (reference sequence). The CDR3 sequence is CASSLSTSGLYYSYEQYF. DNA for the CDR3: TGTGCCAGCAGTTTATCAACTAGCGGACTTTATTATTCCTACGAGCAGTACTTC.

The chain carries TRBV30 and TRBJ2-7; tentatively, D is TRBD2 (6 bases). CDR3 length: 14 residues. Per germline, CDR1 GTSNPN and CDR2 SVGIG (reference sequence). V was shortened by 2 bases and J by 2 bases, with 13 bases between the two germline ends. The CDR3 DNA follows: TGTGCCTGGAGTCACGGGGCGGGGACCTACGAGCAGTACTTC. Protein sequence: CAWSHGAGTYEQYF.

The chain employs TRBV4-3 and TRBJ2-7; 12 nucleotides line up with TRBD2. The germline V gene encodes CDR1 LGHNA and CDR2 YSLEER. CDR3 length equals 17 residues. V was clipped by 3 bases and J by 0 bases; unmatched bases: 6. The CDR3 sequence is CASSQQLAGGLSYEQYF. CDR3 in DNA: TGCGCCAGCAGCCAGCAACTAGCGGGGGGCCTCTCCTACGAGCAGTACTTC.

CDR3: CASTPATGGNYGYTF. CDR3 coding DNA: TGTGCCAGCACACCGGCAACAGGGGGCAACTATGGCTACACCTTC. The V gene is TRBV6-5, the J gene TRBJ1-2, with 9 bases aligning to TRBD1. Trimming at V came to 7 bases and at J to 2 bases, leaving 8 bases not matched to a gene. Germline lookup yields CDR1 MNHEY and CDR2 SVGAGI. The CDR3 is made up of 15 amino acids.

The V and J genes are TRBV7-6 and TRBJ2-7; TRBD1 agrees at 9 bases. The junction had 7 bases not matched to a gene; V was cut back by 5 bases and J by 5 bases. This CDR3 spans 14 amino acids. CDR1 is SGHVS, CDR2 FNYEAQ, per germline. CDR3 sequence: CASSPGTGPNEQYF. The DNA of the CDR3 is TGTGCCAGCAGCCCCGGGACAGGGCCCAACGAGCAGTACTTC.

The chain recombines TRBV6-6 with TRBJ2-7; D perhaps matches TRBD2 (6 bases). This CDR3 contains 16 residues. Deletions cut 8 bases from V and 5 bases from J, with 25 bases between. Germline V lookup: CDR1 MNHNY, CDR2 SVGAGI (reference sequence). CDR3 nucleotide sequence: TGTGCCAGCTGGGACTTTCAGGGCCCTCACGTGAACGAGCAGTACTTC. Protein sequence: CASWDFQGPHVNEQYF.

The sample holds many counts of this clone. The chain couples TRBV27 to TRBJ1-6; possible D gene TRBD1, 6 bases. The V gene's germline CDR1 is MNHEY and CDR2 SMNVEV (reference sequence). Trimming shortened V by 6 bases and J by 10 bases, and 16 bases separated the two germline ends. The CDR3 is made up of 14 amino acids. The CDR3 DNA reads as TGTGCCAGCAGCGCGGACAGCGGTTGGTCACCCCTCCACTTT. Translating it yields CASSADSGWSPLHF.

The chain is built from TRBV6-6 and TRBJ2-4; tentative D call: TRBD1 (7 bases). Germline values: CDR1 MNHNY, CDR2 SVGAGI (reference sequence). V was shortened by 2 bases and J by 8 bases, with 19 bases between the two germline ends. CDR3 length equals 16 residues. CDR3: CASSYPPYTGEDIQYF. The CDR3 bases are TGTGCCAGCAGTTACCCACCTTATACAGGGGAGGACATTCAGTACTTC.

This clone was seen only a few times. The rearrangement links TRBV4-3 to TRBJ1-2; 8 nucleotides align to TRBD1. Trimming cost V 0 bases and J 7 bases; bases outside gene matches: 10. The CDR3 has 16 residues. Germline CDR1 reads LGHNA; CDR2 reads YSLEER. The CDR3 reads CASSQDGGRGLAGYTF. The CDR3 DNA sequence: TGCGCCAGCAGCCAAGATGGGGGCAGGGGGCTCGCTGGCTACACCTTC.

The genes are TRBV24-1 and TRBJ2-1; TRBD2 matches 8 bases. Germline values: CDR1 KGHDR, CDR2 SFDVKD. The CDR3 consists of 15 residues. With V trimmed by 3 bases and J by 5 bases, 5 bases remained unmatched. The CDR3 DNA is TGTGCCACCAGTGATCCGGGACTAGGAGACAATGAGCAGTTCTTC. Amino acids: CATSDPGLGDNEQFF.

V is TRBV3-1 (or the pseudogene TRBV3-2) and J is TRBJ2-1, with 11 bases matching TRBD2. With 6 bases clipped from V and 7 bases from J, the junction kept 11 bases outside the gene matches. The CDR3 contains 16 residues. Germline CDR1 is LGHDT and CDR2 is YNNKEL (reference sequence). Here the CDR3 DNA reads TGTGCCAGCAGTGGATTAGCGGGAGGGGTTTGGAATGAGCAGTTCTTC. Translation gives CASSGLAGGVWNEQFF.